These T cell receptor beta chains were read from a single sample in a study of Ad26.COV2.S vaccination and SARS-CoV-2 variants. Generated by immunoSEQ multiplex PCR, the TCRdb table keeps only in-frame clones and is missing some. The sample records more than 300,000 clones, roughly 84% being singletons. This specimen consisted of peripheral blood, obtained in a trial of Ad26.COV2.S vaccine versus placebo. The origin of the receptors is a person aged 18-65 years who received the Ad26.COV2.S COVID-19 vaccine or a placebo. The CDR3 runs from the conserved cysteine through the conserved F or W. Fields, in order: clone size, V gene, D gene, J gene, CDR3 length, CDR3 protein, CDR3 DNA. The D gene is left open where the match is weak. Size is omitted from some rows. Given values are once, few, many or a class for expanded clones.

clone_size: .
v_call: TRBV7-2
d_call: .
j_call: TRBJ2-5
cdr3_length: 15
cdr3_aa: CASSFSERAQETQYF
cdr3_nt: TGTGCCAGCAGCTTCAGCGAGCGGGCGCAAGAGACCCAGTACTTC

clone_size: .
v_call: TRBV9
d_call: .
j_call: TRBJ1-3
cdr3_length: 15
cdr3_aa: CASSESTGSGNTIYF
cdr3_nt: TGTGCCAGCAGCGAATCCACAGGGTCGGGAAACACCATATATTTT

clone_size: .
v_call: TRBV6-5
d_call: .
j_call: TRBJ1-2
cdr3_length: 14
cdr3_aa: CASSYSISYDGYTF
cdr3_nt: TGTGCCAGCAGTTACTCTATAAGTTATGATGGCTACACCTTC

clone_size: .
v_call: TRBV6-5
d_call: .
j_call: TRBJ2-1
cdr3_length: 12
cdr3_aa: CATGTPYNEQFF
cdr3_nt: TGTGCCACCGGGACTCCGTACAATGAGCAGTTCTTC

clone_size: .
v_call: TRBV3-1/TRBV3-2
d_call: .
j_call: TRBJ1-1
cdr3_length: 13
cdr3_aa: CASSLGQSSEAFF
cdr3_nt: TGTGCCAGCAGCCTTGGACAGAGCTCTGAAGCTTTCTTT

clone_size: .
v_call: TRBV7-6
d_call: TRBD1
j_call: TRBJ2-2
cdr3_length: 15
cdr3_aa: CASSRPDRDTGELFF
cdr3_nt: TGTGCCAGCAGCAGGCCGGACAGGGACACCGGGGAGCTGTTTTTT

clone_size: .
v_call: TRBV14
d_call: .
j_call: TRBJ2-7
cdr3_length: 15
cdr3_aa: CASSQNSGTNYEQYF
cdr3_nt: TGTGCCAGCAGCCAAAACTCCGGGACCAACTACGAGCAGTACTTC

clone_size: .
v_call: TRBV6-5
d_call: .
j_call: TRBJ1-2
cdr3_length: 15
cdr3_aa: CASSWARVATGGYTF
cdr3_nt: TGTGCCAGCAGTTGGGCACGGGTAGCGACTGGAGGCTACACCTTC

clone_size: .
v_call: TRBV6-6
d_call: .
j_call: TRBJ1-5
cdr3_length: 15
cdr3_aa: CASSLGGDGNQPQHF
cdr3_nt: TGTGCCAGCTCCTTAGGGGGAGACGGCAATCAGCCCCAGCATTTT

clone_size: .
v_call: TRBV9
d_call: .
j_call: TRBJ2-7
cdr3_length: 14
cdr3_aa: CASSASDLAYEQYF
cdr3_nt: TGTGCCAGCAGCGCCTCGGACCTAGCCTACGAGCAGTACTTC

clone_size: .
v_call: TRBV29-1
d_call: TRBD1
j_call: TRBJ2-1
cdr3_length: 15
cdr3_aa: CSVPLGQGYIDEQFF
cdr3_nt: TGCAGCGTGCCCCTAGGACAGGGTTACATCGATGAGCAGTTCTTC

clone_size: .
v_call: TRBV5-8
d_call: .
j_call: TRBJ1-5
cdr3_length: 16
cdr3_aa: CASSLDYRVGNQPQHF
cdr3_nt: TGTGCCAGCAGCTTGGACTACAGGGTTGGCAATCAGCCCCAGCATTTT

clone_size: .
v_call: TRBV25-1
d_call: .
j_call: TRBJ1-2
cdr3_length: 9
cdr3_aa: CASIFGYTF
cdr3_nt: TGTGCCAGCATCTTTGGCTACACCTTC

clone_size: .
v_call: TRBV7-6
d_call: .
j_call: TRBJ2-1
cdr3_length: 18
cdr3_aa: CASSLGVDSPSSYNEQFF
cdr3_nt: TGTGCCAGCAGCTTAGGGGTTGACTCACCGAGCTCCTACAATGAGCAGTTCTTC

clone_size: .
v_call: TRBV4-3
d_call: .
j_call: TRBJ1-2
cdr3_length: 16
cdr3_aa: CASSQDGTRGNYGYTF
cdr3_nt: TGCGCCAGCAGCCAAGATGGGACCCGGGGTAACTATGGCTACACCTTC

clone_size: .
v_call: TRBV10-3
d_call: .
j_call: TRBJ1-1
cdr3_length: 14
cdr3_aa: CAITPGFRATEAFF
cdr3_nt: TGTGCCATCACCCCGGGATTCCGGGCCACTGAAGCTTTCTTT

clone_size: .
v_call: TRBV9
d_call: TRBD1
j_call: TRBJ2-3
cdr3_length: 15
cdr3_aa: CATGSGTGATDTQYF
cdr3_nt: TGTGCCACCGGATCGGGGACAGGTGCCACAGATACGCAGTATTTT

clone_size: .
v_call: TRBV2
d_call: .
j_call: TRBJ2-3
cdr3_length: 13
cdr3_aa: CASTTRGFDTQYF
cdr3_nt: TGTGCCAGCACTACACGGGGGTTTGATACGCAGTATTTT

clone_size: .
v_call: TRBV6-2/TRBV6-3
d_call: TRBD1
j_call: TRBJ2-3
cdr3_length: 14
cdr3_aa: CASSSDRLTDTQYF
cdr3_nt: TGTGCCAGCAGTTCGGACAGGCTCACAGATACGCAGTATTTT

clone_size: few
v_call: TRBV6-5
d_call: .
j_call: TRBJ1-1
cdr3_length: 15
cdr3_aa: CASSYSGAKNTEAFF
cdr3_nt: TGTGCCAGCAGTTACTCCGGGGCGAAGAACACTGAAGCTTTCTTT

clone_size: .
v_call: TRBV3-1/TRBV3-2
d_call: TRBD2
j_call: TRBJ2-3
cdr3_length: 16
cdr3_aa: CASSPPGLASTDTQYF
cdr3_nt: TGTGCCAGCAGCCCTCCGGGACTAGCATCCACAGATACGCAGTATTTT

clone_size: .
v_call: TRBV9
d_call: .
j_call: TRBJ1-6
cdr3_length: 15
cdr3_aa: CASSVVGTENSPLHF
cdr3_nt: TGTGCCAGCAGCGTAGTCGGCACGGAGAATTCACCCCTCCACTTT

clone_size: .
v_call: TRBV2
d_call: TRBD1
j_call: TRBJ1-2
cdr3_length: 15
cdr3_aa: CASSLQGAGSYGYTF
cdr3_nt: TGTGCCAGCAGTCTACAGGGGGCCGGGAGCTATGGCTACACCTTC

clone_size: .
v_call: TRBV19
d_call: TRBD1
j_call: TRBJ1-4
cdr3_length: 16
cdr3_aa: CASSTPGQGIHEKLFF
cdr3_nt: TGTGCCAGTAGTACACCGGGACAGGGGATTCATGAAAAACTGTTTTTT

clone_size: .
v_call: TRBV7-2
d_call: TRBD1
j_call: TRBJ1-2
cdr3_length: 15
cdr3_aa: CASSSPRTGSYGYTF
cdr3_nt: TGTGCCAGCAGCTCACCTCGGACAGGATCTTATGGCTACACCTTC

clone_size: .
v_call: TRBV30
d_call: .
j_call: TRBJ1-2
cdr3_length: 12
cdr3_aa: CAWSSSIGGYTF
cdr3_nt: TGTGCCTGGAGTTCCTCGATCGGCGGCTACACCTTC

clone_size: .
v_call: TRBV5-4
d_call: .
j_call: TRBJ1-1
cdr3_length: 17
cdr3_aa: CASTGGQDLFLNTEAFF
cdr3_nt: TGTGCCAGCACCGGAGGGCAGGACCTTTTTCTGAACACTGAAGCTTTCTTT

clone_size: .
v_call: TRBV7-9
d_call: TRBD1
j_call: TRBJ1-5
cdr3_length: 16
cdr3_aa: CASSSQGPNENQPQHF
cdr3_nt: TGTGCCAGCAGTTCACAGGGGCCGAACGAGAATCAGCCCCAGCATTTT

clone_size: .
v_call: TRBV10-1
d_call: .
j_call: TRBJ2-1
cdr3_length: 12
cdr3_aa: CASSAVGDEQFF
cdr3_nt: TGCGCCAGCAGTGCAGTGGGCGATGAGCAGTTCTTC